Sequencing of this T cell receptor beta chain was carried out in a study of CD8 T cells in Susac syndrome. Random-hexamer reverse transcription was applied to about 0.45 to 1 ug RNA. immunoSEQ multiplex PCR amplified TCR beta CDR3 across 54 Vbeta, 13 Jbeta. TCRdb independently ran MiXCR on the immunoSEQ multiplex PCR reads; one entry per CDR3 protein. This sample has 400,000 to 550,000 distinct CDR3 sequences, with around 85% found just once. CD8+ and CD4+ T cells from blood underwent TCR beta sequencing, which was carried out in a high-throughput format. Negative isolation yielded the CD8+ and CD4+ T cells, while FACS enriched the TEMRA cells. The CDR3 totals 11 residues. The germline V gene has CDR1 LNHDA and CDR2 SQIVND (reference sequence). The V and J ends lost 7 bases and 9 bases respectively, with 10 bases between them.

The sample comprised CD8+ T cells from PBMCs. This TCR was sampled from a human donor with multiple sclerosis. The chain carries TRBV19 and TRBJ2-1, with D possibly TRBD2 on 5 matching bases. The CDR3 loop reads CASIQAGEQFF. CDR3 sequence (DNA): TGTGCCAGTATCCAGGCGGGTGAGCAGTTCTTC.